The 8 T cell receptor beta chains in this list originate from one sample, sequenced in a study of control samples from healthy donors and cancer patients. Sequencing used immunoSEQ multiplex PCR; TCRdb keeps in-frame clones, though not all of them. The table has some 96,000 clones, roughly 90% seen once; the top ten hold more than 15%. Sequencing was performed on blood. The source of these receptors is a woman aged 50 to 65 in good health.

The V call is TRBV7-3, the J call TRBJ2-2, with TRBD1 matching 8 bases. Germline V gene data show CDR1 as SGHTA and CDR2 as FQGTGA. Unmatched junction bases numbered 4, after V lost 3 bases and J lost 7 bases. This CDR3 region has 14 residues. The CDR3 DNA reads as TGTGCCAGCAGCTTGGGACAGGATCACGGGGAGCTGTTTTTT. Protein: CASSLGQDHGELFF.

This clone was picked up a small number of times. The genes are TRBV10-3 and TRBJ2-1, with a tentative D call TRBD2 (6 bases). CDR1 is ENHRY and CDR2 is SYGVKD in the germline V gene. CDR3 size: 13 residues. V was pared by 4 bases and J by 9 bases, with 13 bases between. Written as DNA, the CDR3 is TGTGCCATCAGTGTGGGGCCGGAGGGTGAGCAGTTCTTC. Protein sequence: CAISVGPEGEQFF.

The chain combines TRBV5-6 with TRBJ2-3, with unresolved D. The CDR3 has 15 residues. The V gene's germline CDR1 is SGHDT and CDR2 YYEEEE. The V end lost 4 bases, the J end lost 5 bases, and 17 bases lay between the germline ends. The CDR3 DNA reads as TGTGCCAGCAGCGTGGTTTGGCCTCCCGTAGATACGCAGTATTTT. Its translation is CASSVVWPPVDTQYF.

This clone was seen more than once but under ten times. V gene TRBV18 combines with J gene TRBJ1-1; D may be TRBD1 (5 bases). V lost 5 bases and J 3 bases, leaving 13 bases between the germline ends. This CDR3 spans 14 amino acids. The germline gives CDR1 KGHSH, CDR2 LQKENI. CDR3 DNA: TGTGCCAGCTCATACGTTGGGGGTGACACTGAAGCTTTCTTT. Protein sequence: CASSYVGGDTEAFF.

The rearrangement joins TRBV5-4 to TRBJ2-1; the match to TRBD2 covers 8 bases. Germline loops: CDR1 SGHNT, CDR2 YYREEE (reference sequence). Trimming cost V 0 bases and J 6 bases; bases outside gene matches: 5. The CDR3 contains 15 residues. CDR3 nucleotides: TGTGCCAGCAGCTTGGCCGGGGGGGCCCTCAATGAGCAGTTCTTC. It encodes CASSLAGGALNEQFF.

The rearrangement joins TRBV11-2 to TRBJ1-1; D uncertain. V lost 1 base and J lost 8, with 14 bases in between. This CDR3 region has 14 residues. Germline V lookup: CDR1 SGHAT, CDR2 FQNNGV. CDR3 DNA sequence: TGTGCCAGCAGCTTAGGGGTCGCCAATTACGAAGCTTTCTTT. This gives the protein CASSLGVANYEAFF.

This clone was detected once. This chain joins TRBV5-1 and TRBJ2-1; D uncertain. CDR1 is SGHRS and CDR2 is YFSETQ in the germline V gene. This CDR3 is 13 amino acids long. Deletions cut 4 bases from V and 0 bases from J, with 5 bases between. Here the CDR3 reads CASSLNSYNEQFF. As DNA, the CDR3 is TGCGCCAGCAGCCTAAACTCCTACAATGAGCAGTTCTTC.

The J gene is TRBJ2-1, the V gene TRBV11-2; the D is unclear. V lost 3 bases, J lost 5 bases, and 14 bases lay in between. The CDR3 spans 15 residues. CDR1 and CDR2 (germline): SGHAT, FQNNGV. CDR3 loop: CASSFRGQENNEQFF. The CDR3 coding sequence is TGTGCCAGCAGCTTCCGTGGGCAGGAGAACAATGAGCAGTTCTTC.